These 21 T cell receptor beta chains share one sample of origin, sequenced in a study of CD8 T cells in ankylosing spondylitis. Their antigens are not known. Broader study findings: A TCR beta motif made of fewer than ten highly homologous variants seemed typical of ankylosing spondylitis blood.

TCRdb called the 5' RACE reads again in MiXCR, with one record for every CDR3 protein. The sample holds over 600,000 distinct CDR3 sequences, about 20% seen once. Sequences were obtained from blood, either unsorted or a sorted T cell fraction (not recorded which). These receptors came from a male donor with ankylosing spondylitis.

This clonotype was picked up a small number of times. The V call is TRBV7-9, the J call TRBJ2-3; weak D call: TRBD1 (5 bases). The ends were cut back, 1 base at V and 4 bases at J, with 15 bases in the middle. Germline V CDR1 and CDR2: SEHNR, FQNEAQ (reference sequence). The CDR3 runs 16 residues. The CDR3 region has the DNA TGTGCCAGCAGCTTAGTCCCGACAGTCATGGCAGATACGCAGTATTTT. It encodes CASSLVPTVMADTQYF.

The rearrangement uses TRBV28 and TRBJ2-7; 9 bases are a match to TRBD2. Germline V gene sequence: CDR1 MDHEN, CDR2 SYDVKM. This CDR3 is 15 amino acids long. V lost 6 bases and J lost 4; bases outside the gene matches: 10. The chain's CDR3 is CASSSGSSGVYEQYF. The CDR3 nucleotides are TGTGCCAGCAGCTCCGGGTCTAGCGGGGTTTACGAGCAGTACTTC.

This clonotype has just a few counts. The chain carries TRBV24-1 and TRBJ2-3; 10 bases are shared with TRBD2. The junction had 9 bases not matched to a gene; V was cut back by 0 bases and J by 1 base. Germline CDR1 is KGHDR and CDR2 is SFDVKD. The CDR3 sequence is 19 residues long. The CDR3 DNA reads TGTGCCACCAGTGATTTGCAGGCCGCTAGCGGGGGTCGCACAGATACGCAGTATTTT. Its protein is CATSDLQAASGGRTDTQYF.

The J gene is TRBJ2-2, the V gene TRBV5-1; D unresolved. Trimming took 3 bases from V and 0 from J, leaving 12 bases between them. The CDR3 consists of 16 residues. CDR1 and CDR2 from the germline V gene are SGHRS and YFSETQ. The CDR3: CASSSWAETNTGELFF. The DNA for the CDR3 is TGCGCCAGCAGCTCGTGGGCCGAGACGAACACCGGGGAGCTGTTTTTT.

This clonotype occurred a few times. The J gene is TRBJ2-1, the V gene TRBV5-1; 9 bases are shared with TRBD2. The CDR3 length is 16 residues. V trimming: 2 bases; J trimming: 8 bases; junction bases outside the gene matches: 11. Looked up from germline, CDR1 is SGHRS and CDR2 is YFSETQ. CDR3 coding DNA: TGCGCCAGCAGCTTACTCCCGGGACTAGCTACCCATGAGCAGTTCTTC. This codes for CASSLLPGLATHEQFF.

The chain combines TRBV7-2 with TRBJ2-5; D gene unclear. V lost 5 bases and J 5 bases, leaving 21 bases between the germline ends. Germline CDR1 and CDR2: SGHTA and FQGNSA. The CDR3 sequence is 16 residues long. The CDR3: CASSPSPGSDKETQYF. Here the CDR3 DNA reads TGTGCCAGCAGCCCCTCCCCCGGATCGGATAAGGAGACCCAGTACTTC.

The J gene is TRBJ2-5, the V gene TRBV7-9, with TRBD2 matching 8 bases. Germline V gene sequence: CDR1 SEHNR, CDR2 FQNEAQ (reference sequence). V was clipped by 5 bases and J by 4 bases; unmatched bases: 15. This CDR3 contains 17 residues. The CDR3 DNA sequence: TGTGCCAGCAGCCTCCGCCCCCTCGCGGGGGGATCAGAGACCCAGTACTTC. Its translation: CASSLRPLAGGSETQYF.

This chain links TRBV28 with TRBJ1-5, with D perhaps TRBD1 (5 bases). The V gene's germline CDR1 is MDHEN and CDR2 SYDVKM. Trimming shortened V by 1 base and J by 6 bases, and 16 bases separated the two germline ends. CDR3 length: 16 amino acids. The CDR3 nucleotides read TGTGCCAGCAGTTTATCAACAAGGGGTTTGAGTCAGCCCCAGCATTTT. Its protein is CASSLSTRGLSQPQHF.

Only a few counts were recorded for this clonotype. The genes are TRBV7-2 and TRBJ2-7, with 7 bases fitting TRBD2. The CDR3 length is 14 residues. With 3 bases clipped from V and 7 bases from J, the junction kept 9 bases outside the gene matches. Germline CDR1 is SGHTA and CDR2 is FQGNSA. The CDR3 coding sequence is TGTGCCAGCAGCTTCAAACTCTCCGGGGGGGAGCAGTACTTC. It specifies CASSFKLSGGEQYF. Combining the CDR3 with reference TRBV7-2 and TRBJ2-7 gives the whole variable domain GAGVSQSPSNKVTEKGKDVELRCDPISGHTALYWYRQSLGQGLEFLIYFQGNSAPDKSGLPSDRFSAERTGGSVSTLTIQRTQQEDSAVYLCASSFKLSGGEQYFGPGTRLTVT.

The CDR3 loop is CASTVASGDEQFF. DNA for the CDR3: TGTGCCAGCACCGTAGCGTCGGGCGATGAGCAGTTCTTC. J is TRBJ2-1 and V is TRBV12-3 or TRBV12-4; possible D gene TRBD2, 5 bases. Trimming cost V 7 bases and J 8 bases, with 15 bases left between them. The CDR3 length is 13 residues.

The table lists this clonotype with a few counts. V is TRBV7-9 and J is TRBJ2-1, with D possibly TRBD1 on 5 matching bases. Trimming shortened V by 3 bases and J by 2 bases, and 8 bases separated the two germline ends. This CDR3 has 14 amino acids. The germline V gene has CDR1 SEHNR and CDR2 FQNEAQ (reference sequence). The CDR3 protein is CASSFRQTYNEQFF. The CDR3 bases are TGTGCCAGCAGCTTTAGACAGACCTACAATGAGCAGTTCTTC.

This clonotype was detected only a few times. The chain carries TRBV12-3 or TRBV12-4 and TRBJ2-4; tentative D call: TRBD1 (6 bases). This CDR3 is 14 amino acids long. V lost 5 bases and J lost 6, with 14 bases in between. The DNA of the CDR3 is TGTGCCAGCAGTGAATTGGGGGCCGGAAACATTCAGTACTTC. Its protein product is CASSELGAGNIQYF.

V and J are TRBV21-1 and TRBJ1-6; the D call TRBD1 from the table was never checked on the DNA. TRBV21-1 constitutes a pseudogene. This CDR3 is 13 amino acids long. For the CDR3, the DNA is TGTGCCAGCCCGGCAGGGGCCAATTCACCCCTCCACTTT. Residues: CASPAGANSPLHF.

The chain links TRBV15 to TRBJ2-1; D possibly corresponds to TRBD2 (5 bases). In germline, CDR1 is LNHNV, CDR2 YYDKDF (reference sequence). This CDR3 contains 12 residues. Trimming shortened V by 3 bases and J by 8 bases, and 8 bases separated the two germline ends. The CDR3 DNA follows: TGTGCCACCAGCAGGGCGAGGGATGAGCAGTTCTTC. Its protein is CATSRARDEQFF.

This clonotype has a handful of counts. The gene calls are TRBV29-1 and TRBJ2-1, with D unclear. V dropped 4 bases and J dropped 7 bases, with 11 bases sitting between them. This CDR3 region has 12 residues. CDR1 and CDR2 from the germline V gene are SQVTM and ANQGSEA. The CDR3 DNA sequence: TGCAGCGTTGGGTTCGGGCTTAATGAGCAGTTCTTC. This codes for CSVGFGLNEQFF.

This chain links TRBV15 with TRBJ2-1; 7 nucleotides match TRBD2. Trimming cost V 4 bases and J 5 bases; bases outside gene matches: 14. The germline V gene has CDR1 LNHNV and CDR2 YYDKDF (reference sequence). The CDR3 spans 17 residues. The CDR3 is CATSTPLGREWHNEQFF. The CDR3 nucleotides are TGTGCCACCAGCACCCCCCTGGGGAGGGAGTGGCACAATGAGCAGTTCTTC.

This clonotype was seen more than once but under ten times. In DNA form, the CDR3 reads TGTGCCAGCTCCTTCGGGGACGGGTACGAGCAGTACTTC. This sequence encodes CASSFGDGYEQYF. The V gene is TRBV18, the J gene TRBJ2-7; D possibly matches TRBD1 or TRBD2 (5 bases each). V lost 6 bases to trimming and J lost 4 bases, with 13 bases between them. Looked up from germline, CDR1 is KGHSH and CDR2 is LQKENI. The CDR3 runs to 13 residues.

The CDR3 DNA reads as TGCAGTGCTAGAAATACGGACACCGGGGAGCTGTTTTTT. Encoded protein: CSARNTDTGELFF. V and J are TRBV20-1 and TRBJ2-2; the D is unclear. V was cut by 2 bases and J by 3 bases, with 7 bases left in between. The CDR3 extends over 13 amino acids. Germline V gene sequence: CDR1 DFQATT, CDR2 SNEGSKA (reference sequence).

This clonotype was counted only a few times. This rearrangement joins TRBV4-1 to TRBJ2-2, with 11 bases identical to TRBD2. From germline, CDR1 is MGHRA and CDR2 YSYEKL. V shed 0 bases and J 0 bases; nucleotides not matched to a gene: 6. This CDR3 region has 19 residues. CDR3 residues: CASSQDPLAGGPNTGELFF. The CDR3 DNA reads TGCGCCAGCAGCCAAGATCCGCTAGCGGGAGGCCCGAACACCGGGGAGCTGTTTTTT.

This clonotype was counted only a few times. This rearrangement joins TRBV24-1 to TRBJ2-7; D gene ambiguous. Germline V CDR1 and CDR2: KGHDR, SFDVKD. Trimming took 5 bases from V and 0 from J, leaving 4 bases between them. This CDR3 region has 12 residues. CDR3 amino acids: CATSGSSYEQYF. CDR3 in DNA: TGTGCCACCAGTGGTTCCTCCTACGAGCAGTACTTC.

This clonotype turned up a few times. The CDR3: CASMRASGKNTGELFF. CDR3 coding DNA: TGCGCCAGCATGAGGGCTAGCGGGAAAAACACCGGGGAGCTGTTTTTT. The chain is built from TRBV5-1 and TRBJ2-2; 9 bases are a match to TRBD2. V lost 6 bases, J lost 2 bases, and 8 bases stayed unmatched. Germline CDR1 and CDR2: SGHRS and YFSETQ. The CDR3 loop spans 16 amino acids.